Below, 5 T cell receptor beta chains from the same sample are listed, as sequenced in a study of blood T cells in healthy people across ages. The use of a sample-barcoded 5' primer and a J-beta primer mix characterized a second PCR of roughly 6 to 11 cycles. TCRdb redid the calling of the 5' RACE reads with MiXCR, one entry per CDR3 protein. The sample includes about 1.4 million distinct CDR3 sequences, 45% to 70% of them seen just once. Sequenced sample: blood. The source of these receptors is a man aged 18 to 29 in good health.

V usage is TRBV20-1 and J usage is TRBJ1-5, with D possibly TRBD1 on 5 matching bases. Trimming cost V 3 bases and J 2 bases, with 8 bases left between them. Germline assignment: CDR1 DFQATT and CDR2 SNEGSKA (reference sequence). This CDR3 comprises 13 residues. The CDR3 sequence: CSARGRGNQPQHF. The CDR3 nucleotides are TGCAGTGCTAGGGGCAGGGGCAATCAGCCCCAGCATTTT.

The chain recombines TRBV27 with TRBJ1-2; D is undetermined. CDR1 is MNHEY, CDR2 SMNVEV, per germline (reference sequence). V lost 5 bases and J 5 bases, leaving 15 bases between the germline ends. The CDR3 length is 14 residues. The CDR3 DNA follows: TGTGCCAGCAGTGACGGCAGGTTTTCTTATGGCTACACCTTC. This codes for CASSDGRFSYGYTF.

This sequence joins TRBV5-1 and TRBJ1-6, with a possible D match to TRBD1 (6 bases). In germline, CDR1 is SGHRS, CDR2 YFSETQ. The CDR3 length is 15 residues. V shed 2 bases and J shed 7 bases, with 13 bases lying between them. The CDR3 spells CASSFTGIGNSPLHF. Here the CDR3 DNA reads TGCGCCAGCAGCTTCACAGGGATCGGGAATTCACCCCTCCACTTT.

This rearrangement joins TRBV4-1 to TRBJ2-5; 8 bases line up with TRBD1. The J call may not be correct, given that the DNA end is closer to TRBJ2-7. The germline V gene encodes CDR1 MGHRA and CDR2 YSYEKL. This CDR3 region has 14 residues. The CDR3 spells CASSLNRGTYEQYF. In nucleotides, the CDR3 is TGCGCCAGCAGCCTAAACAGGGGGACCTACGAGCAGTACTTC.

The V and J genes are TRBV6-2 or TRBV6-3 and TRBJ2-5; tentative D call: TRBD1 (5 bases). CDR3 length: 16 amino acids. Germline assignment: CDR1 MNHEY and CDR2 SVGEGT. Trimming took 4 bases from V and 0 from J, leaving 15 bases between them. The CDR3 is CASSSLHQGYQETQYF. The CDR3 region has the DNA TGTGCCAGCAGTTCTTTACACCAGGGATACCAAGAGACCCAGTACTTC.